This TCR beta chain was captured in a study of T cells in Graves' hyperthyroidism and ophthalmopathy. TCR beta CDR3 region amplification was performed from RNA transcripts. TCR CDR3 regions were first amplified by RT-PCR with HTBI primers. TCRdb called the multiplex PCR reads again in MiXCR, with one record for every CDR3 protein. In the table there are over 700,000 distinct CDR3 sequences, roughly 40% of which are singletons. This clonotype was detected many times. The sequence was obtained from a man aged 18 to 30 with Graves' hyperthyroidism. Sequencing input: blood.

Written as DNA, the CDR3 is TGTGCCAGCAGCGTACTCCCGGACAGGGGGGGCTCACCCCTCCACTTT. The encoded protein is CASSVLPDRGGSPLHF. The chain is built from TRBV9 and TRBJ1-6; TRBD1 matches at 10 bases. V trimming: 1 base; J trimming: 10 bases; junction bases outside the gene matches: 8. This CDR3 has 16 amino acids. Germline V CDR1 and CDR2: SGDLS, YYNGEE.